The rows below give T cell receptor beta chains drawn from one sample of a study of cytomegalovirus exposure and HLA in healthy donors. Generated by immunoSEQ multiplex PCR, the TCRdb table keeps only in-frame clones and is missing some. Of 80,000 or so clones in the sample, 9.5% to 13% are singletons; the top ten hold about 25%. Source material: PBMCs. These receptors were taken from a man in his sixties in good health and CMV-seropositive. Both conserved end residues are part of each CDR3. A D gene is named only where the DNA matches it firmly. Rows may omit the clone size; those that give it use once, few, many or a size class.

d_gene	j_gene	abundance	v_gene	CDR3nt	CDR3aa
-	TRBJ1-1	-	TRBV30	TGTGCCTGGAGACAGGGCTACACTGAAGCTTTCTTT	CAWRQGYTEAFF
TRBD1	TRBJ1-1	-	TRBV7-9	TGTGCCAGCAGCTGGGCAGGGGGCCAGGGTGAAGCTTTCTTT	CASSWAGGQGEAFF
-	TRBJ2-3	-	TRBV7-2	TGTGCCAGCAGCCGCAGCAAAGGGGCAGATACGCAGTATTTT	CASSRSKGADTQYF
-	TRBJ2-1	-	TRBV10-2	TGCGCCAGCAGTCAACAGGGAGGGAAGCAGTTCTTC	CASSQQGGKQFF
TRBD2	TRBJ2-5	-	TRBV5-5	TGTGCCAGCAGCTTGGTGTTAGCGGGGGCCCCGGACTTC	CASSLVLAGAPDF
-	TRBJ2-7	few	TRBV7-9	TGTGCCAGCAGCTTAGGGGGGGCGGGAGTCACCTACGAGCAGTACTTC	CASSLGGAGVTYEQYF
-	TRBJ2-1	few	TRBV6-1	TGTGCCAGCACCCGGACTTTCTACAATGAGCAGTTCTTC	CASTRTFYNEQFF
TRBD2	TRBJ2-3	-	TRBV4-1	TGCGCCAGCAGCCAAGACCCGACTAGCGGGGTCCACGATACGCAGTATTTT	CASSQDPTSGVHDTQYF
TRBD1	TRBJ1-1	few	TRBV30	TGTGCCTGGAGTGGACAGGGTGGGCTGAACACTGAAGCTTTCTTT	CAWSGQGGLNTEAFF
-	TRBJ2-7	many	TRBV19	TGTGCCAGTAGTATAGGACAGGAAACCTACGAGCAGTACTTC	CASSIGQETYEQYF
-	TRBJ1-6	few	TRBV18	TGTGCCAGCTCACCGAACCGCGGGACCGATTATAATTCACCCCTCCACTTT	CASSPNRGTDYNSPLHF
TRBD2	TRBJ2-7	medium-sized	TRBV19	TGTGCCAGTAGTACGGGACTAGGGTACGAGCAGTACTTC	CASSTGLGYEQYF
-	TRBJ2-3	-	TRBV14	TGTGCCAGCAGCCAAGATCTGGCAGGGGGGCCCACAGATACGCAGTATTTT	CASSQDLAGGPTDTQYF
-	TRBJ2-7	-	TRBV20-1	TGCAGTGCGCGCCCATACGAGCAGTACTTC	CSARPYEQYF
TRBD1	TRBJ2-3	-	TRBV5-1	TGCGCCAGCAGCTCGGACAGGGGGCGCCCAGATACGCAGTATTTT	CASSSDRGRPDTQYF
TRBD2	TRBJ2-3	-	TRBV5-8	TGTGCCAGCAGCCCTATAATGGGAGCGGGGTACACAGATACGCAGTATTTT	CASSPIMGAGYTDTQYF
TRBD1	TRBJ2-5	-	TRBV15	TGTGCCACCAGTCGCTCGGGACAGTACCAAGAGACCCAGTACTTC	CATSRSGQYQETQYF
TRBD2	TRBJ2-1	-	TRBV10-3	TGTGCCATCAGTGAGACCACTAGCGGGGGGGCCTCTGAGCAGTTCTTC	CAISETTSGGASEQFF
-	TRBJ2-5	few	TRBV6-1	TGTGCCAGCAGTGAAGCGGGGGCAGGGGTGACCCAGTACTTC	CASSEAGAGVTQYF
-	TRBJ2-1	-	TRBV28	TGTGCCAGCGGTCCCCGGGGGCTAGCGGAAAGCTCCTACAATGAGCAGTTCTTC	CASGPRGLAESSYNEQFF
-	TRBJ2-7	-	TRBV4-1	TGCGCCAGCAGCCAAGATGGGCTGTCGGCGTACGAGCAGTACTTC	CASSQDGLSAYEQYF
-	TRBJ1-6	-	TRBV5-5	TGTGCCAGCAGCTTGCTCCCACAGGTTTATAATTCACCCCTCCACTTT	CASSLLPQVYNSPLHF
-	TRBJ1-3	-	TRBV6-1	TGTGCCAGCAGTGAAGGAGTGTACTCTGGAAACACCATATATTTT	CASSEGVYSGNTIYF
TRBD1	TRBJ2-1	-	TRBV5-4	TGTGCCAGCAGCTTTCGGGACAGGGAATTAAATGAGCAGTTCTTC	CASSFRDRELNEQFF
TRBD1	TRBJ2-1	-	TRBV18	TGTGCCAGCTCACCGCTGACAGGGGAGTACAATGAGCAGTTCTTC	CASSPLTGEYNEQFF
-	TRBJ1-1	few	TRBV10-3	TGTGCCATCAGTACAGGGACCACTGAAGCTTTCTTT	CAISTGTTEAFF
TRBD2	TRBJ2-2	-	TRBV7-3	TGTGCCAGCAGCCGAGCGGGAGGCTCCGACGGGGAGCTGTTTTTT	CASSRAGGSDGELFF
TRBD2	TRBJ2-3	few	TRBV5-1	TGCGCCAGCAGCCCACCGACTAGCGGGTCAGATACGCAGTATTTT	CASSPPTSGSDTQYF
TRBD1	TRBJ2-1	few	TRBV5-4	TGTGCCAGCAGCTCCCCCGGACAGGGTAGGGGGGCCAATGAGCAGTTCTTC	CASSSPGQGRGANEQFF
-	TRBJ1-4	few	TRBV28	TGTGCCAGCCGAGACAGCCCAACTAATGAAAAACTGTTTTTT	CASRDSPTNEKLFF
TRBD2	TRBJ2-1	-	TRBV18	TGTGCCAGCTCCCAAGATATAGCGGGAGGCACCTACAATGAGCAGTTCTTC	CASSQDIAGGTYNEQFF
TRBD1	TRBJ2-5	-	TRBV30	TGTGCCTGGAGTGCCGGGACAGGGGGCATGAAGACCCAGTACTTC	CAWSAGTGGMKTQYF
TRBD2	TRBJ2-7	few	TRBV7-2	TGTGCCAGCAGCTTAGAAAATAGCGGGAGCGGGTCCTACGAGCAGTACTTC	CASSLENSGSGSYEQYF
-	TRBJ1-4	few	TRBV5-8	TGTGCCAGCAGCGCGGGTCGGTCTAATGAAAAACTGTTTTTT	CASSAGRSNEKLFF
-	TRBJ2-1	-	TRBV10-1	TGCGCCAGCAGTGACGGAGACAATGAGCAGTTCTTC	CASSDGDNEQFF
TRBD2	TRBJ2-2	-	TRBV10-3	TGTGCCATCAGAGCGGGAGGGGACACCGGGGAGCTGTTTTTT	CAIRAGGDTGELFF
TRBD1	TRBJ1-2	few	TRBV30	TGTGCCTGGAACCCACGGCCAGGGGGCGGGAATCTATGGGGCTACACCTTC	CAWNPRPGGGNLWGYTF
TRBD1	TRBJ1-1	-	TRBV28	TGTGCCAGCAGAGACACAGGGGATCGCACTGAAGCTTTCTTT	CASRDTGDRTEAFF
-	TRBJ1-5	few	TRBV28	TGTGCCAGCAGTTCACTGACTTTCCGGGGTAAGCATCAGCCCCAGCATTTT	CASSSLTFRGKHQPQHF
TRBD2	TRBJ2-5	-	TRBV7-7	TGTGCTAGCAGCGGGACTAGGCAAGAGACCCAGTACTTC	CASSGTRQETQYF
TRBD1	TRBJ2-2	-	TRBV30	TGTGCCTGGAGGCCAGGGGGACAGAACACCGGGGAGCTGTTTTTT	CAWRPGGQNTGELFF
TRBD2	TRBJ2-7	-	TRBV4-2	TGTGCCAGCAGCTCTATCGGGGGGATTCCCTACGAGCAGTACTTC	CASSSIGGIPYEQYF
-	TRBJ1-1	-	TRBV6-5	TGTGCCAGCAGTCCTGGAGAGAACACTGAAGCTTTCTTT	CASSPGENTEAFF
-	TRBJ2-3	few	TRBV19	TGTGCCAGTACCTACCAGGGATCAGATACGCAGTATTTT	CASTYQGSDTQYF
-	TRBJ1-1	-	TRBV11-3	TGTGCCAGCAGCTTAGTATCAGGTTCGGGAGAAGCTTTCTTT	CASSLVSGSGEAFF
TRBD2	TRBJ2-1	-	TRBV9	TGTGCCAGCAGCTTCCGAGGAGAAGTAGCGGGGGGCGAGGGTGAGCAGTTCTTC	CASSFRGEVAGGEGEQFF
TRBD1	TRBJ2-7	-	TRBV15	TGTGCCACCAGCAGACCCGGGACAGGGAGTGGCGAGCAGTACTTC	CATSRPGTGSGEQYF
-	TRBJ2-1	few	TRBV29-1	TGCAGCGTTGAAAGGAGCTCCTACAATGAGCAGTTCTTC	CSVERSSYNEQFF
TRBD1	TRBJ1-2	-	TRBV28	TGTGCCAGCAGTCTCGGGACAGGGGGAATTAGCTATGGCTACACCTTC	CASSLGTGGISYGYTF
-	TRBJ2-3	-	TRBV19	TGTGCTTCTCGATACGGGGAAAACACAGATACGCAGTATTTT	CASRYGENTDTQYF
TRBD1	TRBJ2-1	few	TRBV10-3	TGTGCCATCAGCCGGGACAGGGGATCCTACAATGAGCAGTTCTTC	CAISRDRGSYNEQFF
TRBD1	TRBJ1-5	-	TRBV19	TGTGCCAGTAGCCGGGGTGGGACAGAGTTTAGCAATCAGCCCCAGCATTTT	CASSRGGTEFSNQPQHF
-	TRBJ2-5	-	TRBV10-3	TGTGCCACCGTCGACGGGGGGCCTGAAGAGACCCAGTACTTC	CATVDGGPEETQYF
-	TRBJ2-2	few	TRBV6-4	TGTGCCAGCGGGGCCTTGGCAGGGAACACCGGGGAGCTGTTTTTT	CASGALAGNTGELFF
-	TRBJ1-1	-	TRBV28	TGTGCCAGCCAGAAGGGGCTCGCGGACACTGAAGCTTTCTTT	CASQKGLADTEAFF